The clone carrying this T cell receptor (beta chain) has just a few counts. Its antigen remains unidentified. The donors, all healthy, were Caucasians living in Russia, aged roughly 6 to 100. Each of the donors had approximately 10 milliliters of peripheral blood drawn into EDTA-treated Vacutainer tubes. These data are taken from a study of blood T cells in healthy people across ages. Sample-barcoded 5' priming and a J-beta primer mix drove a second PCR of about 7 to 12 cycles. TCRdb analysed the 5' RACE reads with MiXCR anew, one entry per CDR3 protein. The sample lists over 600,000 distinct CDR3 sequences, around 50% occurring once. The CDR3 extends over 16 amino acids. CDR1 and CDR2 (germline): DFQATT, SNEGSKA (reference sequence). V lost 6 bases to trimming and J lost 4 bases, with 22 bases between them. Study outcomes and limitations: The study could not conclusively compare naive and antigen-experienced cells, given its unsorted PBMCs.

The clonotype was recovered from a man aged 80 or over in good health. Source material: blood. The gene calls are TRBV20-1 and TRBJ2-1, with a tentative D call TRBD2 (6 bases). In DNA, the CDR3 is TGCAGTGCAATAGAAGGCGGGAAACTAACTTACAATGAGCAGTTCTTC. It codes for CSAIEGGKLTYNEQFF.